This T cell receptor (beta chain) is from a study of T cells generated in artificial thymic organoids. Germline CDR1 is SGHKS and CDR2 is YYEKEE (reference sequence). V lost 2 bases and J lost 0, with 9 bases in between. This CDR3 spans 15 amino acids. Artificial thymic organoids aggregated human hematopoietic stem and progenitor cells with human DLL1-expressing MS5 murine stromal cells. Organoids were seeded with FACS-purified CD34+CD3- stem and progenitor cells depleted of residual T cells. This clonotype is medium-sized (0.01 to 0.1%) within its sample. Its matching antigen is unknown. Separate semi-nested PCRs amplified TCRalpha and TCRbeta libraries using constant-region reverse primers in TRAC or TRBC. TCRdb reanalysed the 5' RACE reads using MiXCR and keeps one entry per CDR3 protein. The sample lists fewer than 9,500 distinct CDR3 sequences, about 24% occurring once.

The chain uses TRBV5-5 and TRBJ1-5; a possible D gene is TRBD1 (5 bases). The source material was naive CD8+ T cells grown in artificial thymic organoids from cord blood stem and progenitor cells. Indicated subset: CD3+TCRalphabeta+CD8SP T cells; for blood, CD45RO-CCR7+ naive CD8+ T cells. The receptor comes from a human donor who gave cord blood stem cells for thymic organoid culture, a cardiac surgery patient who gave postnatal thymus, or a blood donor (not recorded which). CDR3 sequence reads: CASSLRDVSNQPQHF. The CDR3, as DNA: TGTGCCAGCAGCTTAAGGGACGTTAGCAATCAGCCCCAGCATTTT.